These 30 T cell receptor beta chains share one sample of origin, sequenced in a study of regulatory T cells in long-lasting Graves disease. Time point specified: newly diagnosed GD, antithyroid drugs for less than 3 months. The TCR library was made from RNA that had been extracted from PBMCs in TRIzol. For TCR beta, libraries came from iRepertoire HTBI primers and Arm-PCR of CDR3 regions. TCRdb re-derived calls from the multiplex PCR reads in MiXCR, one entry per CDR3 protein. In the table there are 400,000 to 500,000 distinct CDR3 sequences, approximately 16% of which are singletons. These same records also appear under a second study, on T cells in Graves' hyperthyroidism and ophthalmopathy.

Sequencing was performed on peripheral blood mononuclear cells (PBMCs), taken at new diagnosis, from a patient treated with antithyroid drugs. The receptors here all came from a woman aged 30 to 39 with Graves disease.

This clonotype was seen a few times. The rearrangement joins TRBV7-2 to TRBJ2-1, with D perhaps given as TRBD1 or TRBD2 (5 bases each). Deletions cut 5 bases from V and 14 bases from J, with 22 bases between. The CDR3 is 14 residues long. The germline gives CDR1 SGHTA, CDR2 FQGNSA. The CDR3 DNA is TGTGCCAGCAGCCCATCCGCGATGGGGACCGGAGAGTTCTTC. Translation gives CASSPSAMGTGEFF.

This clonotype was found many times. This sequence joins TRBV6-2 or TRBV6-3 and TRBJ2-7; D possibly matches TRBD1 or TRBD2 (5 bases each). The CDR3 is 14 residues long. Germline loops: CDR1 MNHEY, CDR2 SVGEGT. The V end lost 8 bases, the J end lost 4 bases, and 18 bases lay between the germline ends. The DNA for the CDR3 is TGTGCCAGCCGACAGTGGGCCGGAGGATACGAGCAGTACTTC. It yields the protein CASRQWAGGYEQYF.

Comment on this clonotype: This CDR3 is missing its conserved last phenylalanine or tryptophan, likely due to a read error. The J gene is TRBJ2-2, the V gene TRBV6-1; D is unresolved. This CDR3 spans 10 amino acids. From germline, CDR1 is MNHNS and CDR2 SASEGT. Trimming cost V 10 bases and J 6 bases, with 6 bases left between them. The CDR3 is CATYPGELFL. In DNA, the CDR3 is TGTGCCACCTACCCCGGGGAGCTGTTTCTT.

In its sample, this clonotype was seen a few times. The rearrangement uses TRBV6-5 and TRBJ2-7, with D possibly matching TRBD1 (5 bases). Trimming stripped 1 base from V and 0 bases from J, with 7 bases between. CDR3 length: 14 residues. The germline gives CDR1 MNHEY, CDR2 SVGAGI. CDR3 sequence: CASSYWGRSYEQYF. Here the CDR3 DNA reads TGTGCCAGCAGTTACTGGGGCCGCTCCTACGAGCAGTACTTC.

This clonotype has ten or more counts. The chain employs TRBV5-1 and TRBJ2-2; 10 nucleotides align to TRBD1. The CDR3 has 17 amino acids. The germline gives CDR1 SGHRS, CDR2 YFSETQ. V dropped 1 base and J dropped 4; count of bases not matched to a gene: 7. The DNA for the CDR3 is TGCGCCAGCAGCTTGATTCTGGGGACAGGGGCCACCGGGGAGCTGTTTTTT. Protein sequence: CASSLILGTGATGELFF. The full variable domain, with the rest looked up from reference TRBV5-1 and TRBJ2-2, is KAGVTQTPRYLIKTRGQQVTLSCSPISGHRSVSWYQQTPGQGLQFLFEYFSETQRNKGNFPGRFSGRQFSNSRSEMNVSTLELGDSALYLCASSLILGTGATGELFFGEGSRLTVL.

In its sample, this clonotype was seen many times. This sequence joins TRBV29-1 and TRBJ1-5; D remains unclear. CDR3 length: 12 amino acids. The ends were cut back, 0 bases at V and 7 bases at J, with 7 bases in the middle. Germline V gene data show CDR1 as SQVTM and CDR2 as ANQGSEA. DNA for the CDR3: TGCAGCGTTGAAGATGAGGGACAGCCCCAGCATTTT. Translation: CSVEDEGQPQHF.

This clonotype was counted between two and nine times. The CDR3 DNA is TGTGCCAGCAGTGGGTCTAGCGGGAGTTTTGAGCAGTTCTTC. Its translation is CASSGSSGSFEQFF. The chain links TRBV2 to TRBJ2-1, with 10 bases fitting TRBD2. The CDR3 has 14 residues. Per germline, CDR1 SNHLY and CDR2 FYNNEI. Trimming took 4 bases from V and 9 from J; bases not matched to a gene: 6.

Concerning this clonotype itself: A much larger clone differs by one base, so this may be a read error. The chain uses TRBV28 and TRBJ2-7; 12 nucleotides match TRBD2. Germline V gene lookup returns CDR1 MDHEN and CDR2 SYDVKM. The CDR3 runs 14 residues. The CDR3 bases are TGTGCCGGCAGTTTAGGGACTAGCGGGTACGAGCAGTACTTC. Residues: CAGSLGTSGYEQYF.

This clonotype was observed at least ten times. The chain couples TRBV11-3 to TRBJ2-3, with D uncertain. The germline V gene encodes CDR1 SGHNT and CDR2 YENEEA. The CDR3 has 14 amino acids. V was trimmed by 5 bases and J by 1 base, leaving 10 bases between them. The CDR3 loop is CASSLRAGTDTQYF. The CDR3 DNA reads TGTGCCAGCAGCCTCCGGGCTGGCACAGATACGCAGTATTTT. Drawing the rest from reference TRBV11-3 and TRBJ2-3, the complete variable domain is EAGVVQSPRYKIIEKKQPVAFWCNPISGHNTLYWYLQNLGQGPELLIRYENEEAVDDSQLPKDRFSAERLKGVDSTLKIQPAELGDSAVYLCASSLRAGTDTQYFGPGTRLTVL.

This clonotype was recorded a few times. The chain employs TRBV27 and TRBJ1-2; a weak D match, TRBD1 (6 bases). The length of the CDR3 is 13 residues. Germline V lookup: CDR1 MNHEY, CDR2 SMNVEV (reference sequence). Trimming took off 5 bases at V and 4 bases at J, with 11 bases between the two ends. CDR3 bases: TGTGCCAGCAGTCGAGGACAGATCTATGGCTACACCTTC. Protein product: CASSRGQIYGYTF.

The sample holds many counts of this clonotype. The V call is TRBV11-2, the J call TRBJ2-1; a possible D gene is TRBD1 (6 bases). V was cut by 2 bases and J by 0 bases, with 17 bases left in between. The CDR3 is 18 amino acids. Germline V gene sequence: CDR1 SGHAT, CDR2 FQNNGV. The CDR3 bases are TGTGCCAGCAGCTTAAGGGCCCCAGGGGTGAGCTCCTACAATGAGCAGTTCTTC. Encoded protein: CASSLRAPGVSSYNEQFF.

This clonotype came up many times. The J gene is TRBJ2-1, the V gene TRBV20-1, with a weak D call TRBD2 (6 bases). Germline values: CDR1 DFQATT, CDR2 SNEGSKA (reference sequence). The CDR3 is 12 residues long. V shed 6 bases and J shed 9 bases, with 15 bases lying between them. The CDR3 region is CSANRAEGEQFF. CDR3 sequence (DNA): TGCAGTGCCAATCGCGCGGAGGGTGAGCAGTTCTTC.

This clonotype was seen more than once but under ten times. The chain uses TRBV9 and TRBJ2-6; a possible D gene is TRBD1 (6 bases). V lost 3 bases, J lost 0 bases, and 16 bases lay in between. The CDR3 covers 18 residues. The germline V gene encodes CDR1 SGDLS and CDR2 YYNGEE. For the CDR3, the DNA is TGTGCCAGCAGCGCCAATCTAGACAGGCACTCTGGGGCCAACGTCCTGACTTTC. It translates to CASSANLDRHSGANVLTF.

The sample holds many counts of this clonotype. V gene TRBV19 combines with J gene TRBJ1-5; D unclear. Germline lookup yields CDR1 LNHDA and CDR2 SQIVND (reference sequence). The CDR3 length is 13 residues. V was shortened by 5 bases and J by 5 bases, with 10 bases between the two germline ends. CDR3 sequence reads: CASSLYTDQPQHF. Here the CDR3 DNA reads TGTGCCAGTAGTTTGTACACCGATCAGCCCCAGCATTTT.

Of note for this clonotype: One junction end disagrees with the germline gene, perhaps due to a read error. This chain uses TRBV20-1 with TRBJ1-5; 9 bases match TRBD1. Germline V gene lookup returns CDR1 DFQATT and CDR2 SNEGSKA (reference sequence). The CDR3 totals 14 residues. The CDR3 loop reads CSVQRTGDNQPQRF. The DNA for the CDR3 is TGCAGTGTTCAGAGGACAGGGGATAATCAGCCCCAGCGTTTT.

This clonotype was counted many times. The V call is TRBV20-1, the J call TRBJ2-1; the D is unclear. Germline CDR1 DFQATT, CDR2 SNEGSKA (reference sequence). V shed 3 bases and J shed 0 bases, with 15 bases lying between them. The CDR3 extends over 16 amino acids. DNA for the CDR3: TGCAGTGCTAGGGACCCCCGGCAGCGCTCCTACAATGAGCAGTTCTTC. It codes for CSARDPRQRSYNEQFF.

This clonotype has a handful of counts. V is TRBV27 and J is TRBJ1-4, with D possibly being TRBD1 (5 bases). This CDR3 has 16 residues. Between the trimmed V and J ends, which lost 3 bases and 0 bases, there was a span of 11 bases. In germline, CDR1 is MNHEY, CDR2 SMNVEV (reference sequence). CDR3 sequence reads: CASSLTVGATNEKLFF. CDR3 sequence (DNA): TGTGCCAGCAGTTTGACAGTGGGTGCAACTAATGAAAAACTGTTTTTT.

J is TRBJ2-5 and V is TRBV12-3 or TRBV12-4; 7 bases match TRBD1. V shed 3 bases and J 3 bases; nucleotides not matched to a gene: 4. The CDR3 has 14 residues. CDR3 residues: CASSLGTAEETQYF. CDR3 DNA: TGTGCCAGCAGTTTGGGGACAGCCGAAGAGACCCAGTACTTC.

The gene calls are TRBV11-2 and TRBJ2-5; D call uncertain. The CDR3 extends over 14 amino acids. Trimming left V 1 base short and J 0 bases short, with 6 bases between. Germline V gene sequence: CDR1 SGHAT, CDR2 FQNNGV. The CDR3 is CASSLAPYQETQYF. CDR3 nucleotide sequence: TGTGCCAGCAGCTTAGCCCCGTACCAAGAGACCCAGTACTTC. The variable domain in full, with the rest retrieved from reference TRBV11-2 and TRBJ2-5, is EAGVAQSPRYKIIEKRQSVAFWCNPISGHATLYWYQQILGQGPKLLIQFQNNGVVDDSQLPKDRFSAERLKGVDSTLKIQPAKLEDSAVYLCASSLAPYQETQYFGPGTRLLVL.

V is TRBV7-9 and J is TRBJ2-2, with D possibly being TRBD1 or TRBD2 (5 bases each). This CDR3 region has 14 residues. Trimming pared 2 bases from V and 8 bases from J, leaving 12 bases between. CDR1 and CDR2 (germline): SEHNR, FQNEAQ (reference sequence). This CDR3 is CASSLRGPEGELFF. The CDR3 nucleotides read TGTGCCAGCAGCTTACGGGGACCTGAGGGGGAGCTGTTTTTT.

This rearrangement joins TRBV28 to TRBJ2-1; TRBD2 aligns across 11 bases. This CDR3 contains 18 residues. Germline CDR1 reads MDHEN; CDR2 reads SYDVKM. Trimming removed 4 bases from V and 0 bases from J; junction bases left unmatched: 8. The CDR3 here is CASSSRLAGLSSYNEQFF. In DNA, the CDR3 is TGTGCCAGCAGTTCAAGACTAGCGGGGCTAAGCTCCTACAATGAGCAGTTCTTC.

The sample holds many counts of this clonotype. The chain uses TRBV28 and TRBJ1-2; D is undetermined. In germline, CDR1 is MDHEN, CDR2 SYDVKM. Deletions cut 3 bases from V and 5 bases from J, with 13 bases between. The CDR3 sequence is 14 residues long. The CDR3 region is CASSFGVGNYGYTF. In nucleotides, the CDR3 is TGTGCCAGCAGTTTCGGGGTTGGGAATTATGGCTACACCTTC.

This clonotype was counted many times. The chain carries TRBV2 and TRBJ1-1; D not resolved. The CDR3 loop spans 12 amino acids. V was clipped by 1 base and J by 11 bases, with 11 bases between them. Germline V gene sequence: CDR1 SNHLY, CDR2 FYNNEI. CDR3 sequence: CASSEVSKAAFF. CDR3 sequence (DNA): TGTGCCAGCAGTGAAGTCTCCAAGGCCGCTTTCTTT.

This rearrangement joins TRBV6-1 to TRBJ2-5; D perhaps matches TRBD2 (5 bases). CDR3 length: 13 amino acids. V was shortened by 4 bases and J by 2 bases, with 8 bases between the two germline ends. Germline-derived CDR1 and CDR2 are MNHNS and SASEGT. The CDR3 region has the DNA TGTGCCAGCAGTGTCGGGGAACAAGAGACCCAGTACTTC. This gives the protein CASSVGEQETQYF.

Comments on this clonotype: This likely came from a read error, as a far larger clone is one base away. This chain links TRBV7-2 with TRBJ2-7; 10 bases map to TRBD2. There are 15 residues in the CDR3. Per the germline V gene, CDR1 is SGHTA and CDR2 is FQGNSA. The CDR3 bases are TGTGCCAGCAGTTTGCTACTAGCGGGAAGTGGCGAGCGGTACTTC. This translates into CASSLLLAGSGERYF.

This clonotype was seen many times. The J gene is TRBJ2-4, the V gene TRBV18; D is undetermined. V was trimmed by 3 bases and J by 1 base, leaving 16 bases between them. The CDR3 has 17 amino acids. In germline, CDR1 is KGHSH, CDR2 LQKENI. CDR3 nucleotide sequence: TGTGCCAGCTCACCGGTCCGAGACTCCTGGGCCAAAAACATTCAGTACTTC. It yields the protein CASSPVRDSWAKNIQYF.

This clonotype showed up just a few times. Being one base from a much bigger clone, this may be a read error. This sequence joins TRBV24-1 and TRBJ2-5, with 12 positions matching TRBD2. Germline V lookup: CDR1 KGHDR, CDR2 SFDVKD. V shed 0 bases, J shed 11 bases, and the junction held 12 bases outside the gene matches. This CDR3 contains 17 residues. CDR3 protein: CATSDLRVTSGSNEQYF. The CDR3 region has the DNA TGTGCCACCAGTGATTTGCGGGTGACTAGCGGGAGCAATGAGCAGTACTTC.

The sample holds many counts of this clonotype. This sequence joins TRBV7-6 and TRBJ2-2; D is perhaps TRBD1 or TRBD2 (5 bases each). V lost 4 bases and J lost 5, with 14 bases in between. Germline V gene sequence: CDR1 SGHVS, CDR2 FNYEAQ. The CDR3 runs to 15 residues. The CDR3: CASSWDPLRTGELFF. The CDR3, as DNA: TGTGCCAGCAGCTGGGACCCCCTTCGGACCGGGGAGCTGTTTTTT. Drawing the rest from reference TRBV7-6 and TRBJ2-2, the complete variable domain is GAGVSQSPRYKVTKRGQDVALRCDPISGHVSLYWYRQALGQGPEFLTYFNYEAQQDKSGLPNDRFSAERPEGSISTLTIQRTEQRDSAMYRCASSWDPLRTGELFFGEGSRLTVL.

This clonotype was seen repeatedly, ten times or more. The CDR3 is CSARLLGRETQYF. The CDR3 nucleotides read TGCAGTGCTAGGCTCCTAGGGCGGGAGACCCAGTACTTC. This chain joins TRBV20-1 and TRBJ2-5; D gene uncertain. Germline values: CDR1 DFQATT, CDR2 SNEGSKA (reference sequence). V was trimmed by 3 bases and J by 5 bases, leaving 13 bases between them. The CDR3 contains 13 residues.

This clonotype was observed many times. V is TRBV14 and J is TRBJ1-1, with D unclear. Germline V gene lookup returns CDR1 SGHDN and CDR2 FVKESK. The CDR3 length is 16 residues. V gave up 1 base and J gave up 3 bases, with 15 bases separating them. CDR3 region: CASSQVRRSLDTEAFF. The CDR3, as DNA: TGTGCCAGCAGCCAAGTTCGTCGCAGCCTTGACACTGAAGCTTTCTTT.